Reported below is one T cell receptor beta chain. Its antigen has not been determined. No per-base quality is available; no much larger clone lies one base away. Each collaborating institution followed its own protocols to collect whole blood in K2EDTA tubes. For TCRbeta analysis, collaborator samples were shipped as frozen whole blood, as isolated PBMCs, or as DNA extracted from either sample type. These data are taken from a study of blood T cell repertoires in COVID-19 (dated by TCRdb to 2020 to 2021). Regarding the research as a whole: Samples from collaborators originated in the United States, Italy and Spain and spanned both the acute and convalescent phases of COVID-19. The material from the prospective study consisted of cDNA or gDNA derived from T cells, B-cell-depleted T cells, or PBMCs. Subjects who had been exposed to COVID-19, were actively infected with it, or had recovered from it provided the deeply sampled blood TCRbeta repertoires that made up the dataset. The repertoires were made available in a free public database intended to serve as a resource for research on the immune response to SARS-CoV-2. The samples were drawn from the first 160 participants of the ongoing ImmuneRACE study and from 1,254 subjects provided by 6 global collaborators. The sample metadata nearly always contained a de-identified subject ID, COVID-19 status, age in years and sex. Where available, HLA class I and class II types were taken from metadata supplied by the sample provider and were not determined by assay-based typing.

Study-level results and caveats: Clinical and demographic metadata were provided uncurated, with the amount varying by source and participant.

TCRbeta CDR3 regions were amplified from genomic DNA using the immunoSEQ Assay, a bias-controlled multiplex PCR. The paper's processing steps were these. Within the assay, amplification of reference gene primers was used to estimate how many nucleated cells each sample contained. Sequence reads were collapsed and filtered to measure the absolute abundance of every unique TCRbeta CDR3 rearrangement. For each sample, productive Simpson clonality was calculated as the square root of Simpson's diversity index over productive rearrangements. The table comes from immuneACCESS by way of TCRdb, which keeps in-frame sequences with V and J called. Part of the clones is missing from these tables; in studies checked, under half for an unresolved V gene and the rest for unknown reasons. V and J calls and clone size are copied from that table; D and trimming were computed from the DNA. The sample data list approximately 260,000 clones, and 80% to 90% of these were observed just once. The top ten constitute approximately 11% of the sample.

Material: peripheral blood. This TCR came from a woman in her 70s with acute or convalescent COVID-19.

CDR3 region: CASSLSLPSTGTEAFF. At the DNA level, the sequence is TGTGCCAGCTCACTTTCCCTTCCCTCCACGGGCACTGAAGCTTTCTTT. The rearrangement combines TRBV18 with TRBJ1-1; confidence is insufficient to name the D gene. The junction carries 19 bases between V and J, which are trimmed by 4 bases and 4 bases respectively. The germline V gene yields KGHSH for CDR1 and LQKENI for CDR2. From cysteine to phenylalanine, the CDR3 is 16 amino acids long. The entry retains the CDR3 DNA only, 48 bases that are in frame from base 1.